A selection of T cell receptor beta chains follows, all from one sample in a study of vaccination and CD4 T cells after COVID-19. No antigen has been assigned to these receptors. From the PCR reads, TCRdb called clonotypes with MiXCR, one entry per CDR3 protein. The table shows some 15,000 distinct CDR3 sequences, with about 29% occurring only once. Material: cultured CD4+ T cells from blood. These TCRs come from a human donor with COVID-19. CDR3s include the opening cysteine and the closing phenylalanine or tryptophan. Fields, in order: CDR3 length, V gene, clone size, D gene, J gene, CDR3 DNA, CDR3 protein. The D gene is left open where the match is weak. Clone size appears in some rows only: once, few, many, or a class for an expanded clone.

>16|TRBV11-3|NA|TRBD1|TRBJ2-7
TGTGCCAGCAGCTTAAATCCGGGACAGGGGGTCTACGAGCAGTACTTC
CASSLNPGQGVYEQYF
>15|TRBV21-1|NA|NA|TRBJ1-3
TGTGCCAGCAGCAAAGCGTGCCGCCGACCTAACACCATATATTTT
CASSKACRRPNTIYF
>13|TRBV6-1|NA|NA|TRBJ1-2
TGTGCCAGCAGTCGGCAGGGCTTTGGTGGCTACACCTTC
CASSRQGFGGYTF
>16|TRBV7-8|NA|NA|TRBJ2-4
TGTGCCAGCAGCTTTAACGGTGGCAGCCCCAAAAACATTCAGTACTTC
CASSFNGGSPKNIQYF
>14|TRBV11-3|once|NA|TRBJ2-6
TGTGCCAGCAGCTTAACCTCTGGGGCCAACGTCCTGACTTTC
CASSLTSGANVLTF
>14|TRBV28|few|NA|TRBJ1-4
TGTGCCAGCAGTACTAGGGGGTTTAATGAAAAACTGTTTTTT
CASSTRGFNEKLFF
>15|TRBV6-5|medium-sized|NA|TRBJ1-3
TGTGCCAGCAGTTACCCTGCAGATCCTGGAAACACCATATATTTT
CASSYPADPGNTIYF
>14|TRBV6-2/TRBV6-3|NA|NA|TRBJ1-5
TGTGCCAGCAGAGCCTACAGGGGCAATCAGCCCCAGCATTTT
CASRAYRGNQPQHF
>15|TRBV29-1|NA|TRBD2|TRBJ2-3
TGCAGCGTGAGGGAAGCGGGGATGGTCACAGATACGCAGTATTTT
CSVREAGMVTDTQYF
>16|TRBV27|NA|TRBD2|TRBJ2-2
TGTGCCAGCAGTTCCTTCGGGACTAGCTGGGCCGGGGAGCTGTTTTTT
CASSSFGTSWAGELFF
>15|TRBV7-2|NA|TRBD1|TRBJ2-7
TGTGCCAGCAGCCCTCAAATGGGACAGGCCCGCGAGCAGTACTTC
CASSPQMGQAREQYF
>14|TRBV5-8|NA|NA|TRBJ1-5
TGTGCCAGCAGCCAGCACGGGAGCAATCAGCCCCAGCATTTT
CASSQHGSNQPQHF
>15|TRBV29-1|NA|TRBD2|TRBJ2-1
TGCAGCGGCGAACGGGGGGGCGGTTCCTACAATGAGCAGTTCTTC
CSGERGGGSYNEQFF
>16|TRBV6-1|NA|NA|TRBJ1-2
TGTGCCAGCACTCCTCTGACCGGGACACTTAACTATGGCTACACCTTC
CASTPLTGTLNYGYTF
>13|TRBV7-2|few|NA|TRBJ1-2
TGTGCCAGCAGCCCCGAGCGGATCGGTGGCTACACCTTC
CASSPERIGGYTF
>13|TRBV7-9|NA|NA|TRBJ2-3
TGTGCCAGCAGCTTAACAGGATCAGATACGCAGTATTTT
CASSLTGSDTQYF
>15|TRBV12-3/TRBV12-4|NA|NA|TRBJ1-5
TGTGCCAGCAGTTCCATATTTCCTCGCAATCAGCCCCAGCATTTT
CASSSIFPRNQPQHF
>14|TRBV12-3/TRBV12-4|few|TRBD1|TRBJ1-1
TGTGCCAGCAGTCCTGGCCCAGGGGGCACTGAAGCTTTCTTT
CASSPGPGGTEAFF
>14|TRBV6-2/TRBV6-3|NA|TRBD1|TRBJ1-5
TGTGCCAGCAGCGCGGGACAGGGCCTTCAGCCCCAGCATTTT
CASSAGQGLQPQHF
>14|TRBV20-1|few|NA|TRBJ2-5
TGCAGTGCCGAGACGGCGACGTACCAAGAGACCCAGTACTTC
CSAETATYQETQYF
>14|TRBV7-2|NA|NA|TRBJ2-4
TGTGCCAGCAGCTCCCCTATAGCCAAAAACATTCAGTACTTC
CASSSPIAKNIQYF
>12|TRBV18|NA|NA|TRBJ1-5
TGTGCCAGCTCACCACCTGGTCAGCCCCAGCATTTT
CASSPPGQPQHF
>14|TRBV18|NA|NA|TRBJ1-1
TGTGCCAGCTCACCAATAGGCCTAGGGACTGAAGCTTTCTTT
CASSPIGLGTEAFF